The rows below give T cell receptor beta chains drawn from one sample of a study of low-dose radiotherapy and immunotherapy resistance in tumors. TCRdb redid the calling of the reads with MiXCR, one entry per CDR3 protein. In the table there are 60,000 or so distinct CDR3 sequences, approximately 25% of which are singletons. The specimen comprised PBMCs, sampled before treatment. The receptors originated from a male donor with rectosigmoid adenocarcinoma. Both conserved end residues are part of each CDR3. A D gene is named only where the DNA matches it firmly. Size is omitted from some rows. Given values are once, few, many or a class for expanded clones.

>TRBV5-1|many|.|TRBJ2-6
CASSLAGQRSGANVLTF
TGCGCCAGCAGCTTGGCGGGACAACGGTCTGGGGCCAACGTCCTGACTTTC
>TRBV5-5|.|.|TRBJ2-2
CASSLVAVTGELFF
TGTGCCAGCAGCTTGGTCGCGGTAACCGGGGAGCTGTTTTTT
>TRBV6-5|many|TRBD2|TRBJ2-3
CASSRKRDRTDTQYF
TGTGCCAGCAGTCGAAAGCGGGACCGTACAGATACGCAGTATTTT
>TRBV12-3/TRBV12-4|many|.|TRBJ1-6
CASSRDRNSPLHF
TGTGCCAGCAGTCGGGACCGAAATTCACCCCTCCACTTT
>TRBV7-2|.|TRBD2|TRBJ2-3
CASSFSGRAGGTDTQYF
TGTGCCAGCAGCTTTAGCGGGAGGGCGGGAGGGACAGATACGCAGTATTTT
>TRBV5-1|few|TRBD2|TRBJ2-5
CASSRLAGGGETQYF
TGCGCCAGCAGCCGACTAGCGGGAGGAGGGGAGACCCAGTACTTC
>TRBV4-3|few|TRBD1|TRBJ2-3
CASSPGQGAYGAGTDTQYF
TGCGCCAGCAGCCCCGGACAGGGGGCGTATGGGGCGGGCACAGATACGCAGTATTTT
>TRBV24-1|many|.|TRBJ2-7
CATSGSSSYEQYF
TGTGCCACCAGTGGTTCTAGCTCCTACGAGCAGTACTTC
>TRBV27|.|.|TRBJ1-2
CASSLSGASFYGYTF
TGTGCCAGCAGTTTATCAGGGGCCTCTTTCTATGGCTACACCTTC
>TRBV19|many|.|TRBJ2-4
CASRAPGLAKNIQYF
TGTGCCAGTAGAGCCCCCGGGCTAGCCAAAAACATTCAGTACTTC
>TRBV11-2|.|.|TRBJ2-3
CASSFQTGTDTQYF
TGTGCCAGCAGCTTCCAGACAGGCACAGATACGCAGTATTTT
>TRBV20-1|many|.|TRBJ1-2
CSARDYGATRHGKLANYGYTF
TGCAGTGCTAGAGATTACGGGGCCACCAGACACGGAAAATTAGCTAACTATGGCTACACCTTC
>TRBV5-1|many|.|TRBJ1-1
CASRRDNSRRPEAFF
TGCGCCAGCAGGCGGGACAATTCAAGACGACCTGAAGCTTTCTTT
>TRBV29-1|many|.|TRBJ1-1
CSVDQSGMNTEAFF
TGCAGCGTTGATCAGTCCGGTATGAACACTGAAGCTTTCTTT
>TRBV27|many|TRBD1|TRBJ2-7
CASRDRGEYEQYF
TGTGCCAGCAGGGACAGGGGCGAGTACGAGCAGTACTTC
>TRBV5-4|many|TRBD1|TRBJ2-5
CASSPTGGAETQYF
TGTGCCAGCAGCCCGACAGGGGGCGCGGAGACCCAGTACTTC
>TRBV3-1|many|TRBD1|TRBJ2-7
CASSHDRDRSSYEQYF
TGTGCCAGCAGCCATGACAGGGACAGGAGCTCCTACGAGCAGTACTTC
>TRBV28|many|.|TRBJ1-5
CASSLGQPQHF
TGTGCCAGCAGTTTAGGTCAGCCCCAGCATTTT
>TRBV20-1|many|TRBD1|TRBJ2-4
CSARDKGQGNIQYF
TGCAGTGCTAGAGATAAGGGACAGGGAAACATTCAGTACTTC
>TRBV28|.|TRBD2|TRBJ2-1
CASSLRLAVYNEQFF
TGTGCCAGCAGTTTGCGACTAGCGGTGTACAATGAGCAGTTCTTC
>TRBV6-8|many|.|TRBJ2-6
CASSSGPGANVLTF
TGTGCCAGCAGTTCGGGCCCCGGGGCCAACGTCCTGACTTTC
>TRBV5-4|.|TRBD2|TRBJ2-5
CASSFGGGETRGPQYF
TGTGCCAGCAGCTTTGGTGGGGGGGAGACAAGAGGGCCCCAGTACTTC
>TRBV28|.|.|TRBJ1-1
CASSLDRPEPTEAFF
TGTGCCAGCAGTTTAGATCGCCCAGAGCCCACTGAAGCTTTCTTT
>TRBV23-1|many|.|TRBJ2-7
CASTQASHLFENEQYF
TGCGCCAGCACCCAAGCTAGCCATCTCTTTGAGAACGAGCAGTACTTC
>TRBV6-1|.|.|TRBJ2-7
CASSYLGEQYF
TGTGCCAGCAGTTATTTGGGGGAGCAGTACTTC
>TRBV5-1|many|.|TRBJ1-1
CASRYPGTNTEAFF
TGCGCCAGCAGGTACCCCGGGACGAACACTGAAGCTTTCTTT
>TRBV4-3|.|TRBD1|TRBJ2-7
CASSQGQGAPYEQYF
TGCGCCAGCAGCCAAGGACAGGGTGCCCCCTACGAGCAGTACTTC
>TRBV14|many|.|TRBJ1-2
CASSQERSGEYGYTF
TGTGCCAGCAGCCAAGAAAGATCCGGGGAATACGGCTACACCTTC
>TRBV25-1|many|.|TRBJ2-7
CASSVGASGAEQYF
TGTGCCAGCAGTGTAGGAGCGTCTGGTGCCGAGCAGTACTTC
>TRBV7-6|many|.|TRBJ2-5
CASSSWTDQETQYF
TGTGCCAGCAGCTCCTGGACGGACCAAGAGACCCAGTACTTC
>TRBV6-5|.|.|TRBJ2-3
CASSVMGGRLSDTQYF
TGTGCCAGCAGCGTCATGGGGGGGCGCCTGTCAGATACGCAGTATTTT
>TRBV5-1|medium-sized|.|TRBJ2-1
CASRAEVFSYNEQFF
TGCGCCAGCAGGGCGGAGGTTTTCTCCTACAATGAGCAGTTCTTC
>TRBV7-2|many|TRBD2|TRBJ2-2
CASSLPSGDEEFF
TGTGCCAGCAGCCTCCCAAGCGGGGACGAGGAGTTTTTT
>TRBV19|many|TRBD2|TRBJ2-6
CASRGLAGGAGANVLTF
TGTGCCAGTAGAGGACTAGCGGGAGGGGCCGGGGCCAACGTCCTGACTTTC
>TRBV4-1|few|TRBD2|TRBJ2-3
CASSLRGGPTDTQYF
TGCGCCAGCAGCTTACGCGGGGGGCCCACAGATACGCAGTATTTT
>TRBV12-3/TRBV12-4|many|.|TRBJ2-3
CASSPAQGKDTQYF
TGTGCCAGCAGTCCCGCGCAGGGAAAGGATACGCAGTATTTT
>TRBV4-1|many|TRBD1|TRBJ1-6
CASSPREVRGTGAYNSPLHF
TGCGCCAGCAGCCCCAGAGAGGTCCGGGGGACAGGGGCCTATAATTCACCCCTCCACTTT
>TRBV27|.|TRBD1|TRBJ2-4
CASSLGTGKGKNIQYF
TGTGCCAGCAGTTTAGGGACAGGGAAAGGCAAAAACATTCAGTACTTC
>TRBV7-6|many|TRBD2|TRBJ2-2
CASTPGPSGVNTGELFF
TGTGCCAGCACCCCAGGGCCTAGCGGCGTAAACACCGGGGAGCTGTTTTTT
>TRBV3-1|many|TRBD2|TRBJ2-1
CASSQIAGGYNEQFF
TGTGCCAGCAGCCAAATAGCGGGGGGATACAATGAGCAGTTCTTC
>TRBV12-3/TRBV12-4|many|TRBD1|TRBJ1-6
CASSLSGTGLIF
TGTGCCAGCAGTTTATCCGGGACAGGGCTCATTTTT
>TRBV5-5|few|.|TRBJ2-7
CASSPGLGISYEQYF
TGTGCCAGCAGCCCGGGCCTGGGAATCAGCTACGAGCAGTACTTC
>TRBV25-1|many|TRBD2|TRBJ2-3
CASTPFGPGGVNTQYF
TGTGCCAGCACCCCATTCGGTCCGGGAGGAGTGAATACGCAGTATTTT
>TRBV29-1|many|.|TRBJ2-1
CSVEDNEQFF
TGCAGCGTTGAGGACAATGAGCAGTTCTTC
>TRBV28|few|.|TRBJ1-4
CASSFLPKHTGGSEKLFF
TGTGCCAGCAGTTTTCTCCCGAAACATACAGGAGGGAGTGAAAAACTGTTTTTT
>TRBV19|many|.|TRBJ2-1
CASSMDSGSTGVKRREQFF
TGTGCCAGTAGTATGGACTCTGGATCTACAGGCGTCAAACGGCGCGAGCAGTTCTTC
>TRBV2|many|.|TRBJ2-4
CASSEGSGSAKNIQYF
TGTGCCAGCAGTGAAGGGTCGGGCTCGGCCAAAAACATTCAGTACTTC
>TRBV7-2|many|TRBD1|TRBJ2-7
CASSLQPGQGYEQYF
TGTGCCAGCAGCTTACAACCGGGACAGGGATACGAGCAGTACTTC